These 25 T cell receptor beta chains were all obtained from the same sample, sequenced in a study of blood T cell repertoires in COVID-19 (dated by TCRdb to 2018 to 2021). The method behind the library was the immunoSEQ multiplex PCR assay. TCRdb's version of the immuneACCESS table is confined to in-frame rearrangements and falls short of the full clone set. An unresolved V gene accounts for under half of the shortfall where checked; the remainder is of unknown origin. The sample table lists 45,000 or so clones, 82% of them with a count of one. The top ten hold about 4% of the sample. Sample: peripheral blood. Every receptor here comes from a woman aged 70-85 years with acute or convalescent COVID-19.

In its sample, this clone was seen a few times. The chain employs TRBV30 and TRBJ2-1; 9 bases agree with TRBD2. CDR3 length: 15 residues. Germline trimming cut 2 bases from V and 8 bases from J; bases unmatched to any gene: 10. The germline V gene encodes CDR1 GTSNPN and CDR2 SVGIG (reference sequence). CDR3 protein: CAWSRGGGGGYEQFF. In DNA, the CDR3 is TGTGCCTGGAGTCGCGGGGGGGGAGGTGGCTATGAGCAGTTCTTC.

The sample holds a few counts of this clone. This chain connects TRBV19 to TRBJ1-2; unclear D gene. CDR1 and CDR2 from the germline V gene are LNHDA and SQIVND (reference sequence). V was shortened by 3 bases and J by 0 bases, with 5 bases between the two germline ends. This CDR3 has 13 residues. The CDR3 DNA is TGTGCCAGTAGTATCCGGTCTAACTATGGCTACACCTTC. This codes for CASSIRSNYGYTF.

This clone came up once. The rearrangement joins TRBV5-5 to TRBJ2-7; 8 nucleotides agree with TRBD1. The trim removed 2 bases at V and 3 bases at J, leaving 7 bases unmatched. Germline V lookup: CDR1 SGHKS, CDR2 YYEKEE (reference sequence). The length of the CDR3 is 15 residues. CDR3 region: CASSFQGQDYYEQYF. CDR3 coding DNA: TGTGCCAGCAGCTTTCAGGGACAGGACTACTACGAGCAGTACTTC. Drawing the rest from reference TRBV5-5 and TRBJ2-7, the complete variable domain is DAGVTQSPTHLIKTRGQQVTLRCSPISGHKSVSWYQQVLGQGPQFIFQYYEKEERGRGNFPDRFSARQFPNYSSELNVNALLLGDSALYLCASSFQGQDYYEQYFGPGTRLTVT.

The chain recombines TRBV28 with TRBJ1-2; TRBD1 matches at 7 bases. CDR1 is MDHEN, CDR2 SYDVKM, per germline. CDR3 size: 16 residues. V lost 6 bases to trimming and J lost 5 bases; unmatched junction nucleotides: 15. CDR3 region: CASSPSPRGLMYGYTF. The DNA of the CDR3 is TGTGCCAGCAGCCCTAGTCCCAGGGGGTTGATGTATGGCTACACCTTC.

This clone showed up just a few times. The genes are TRBV5-8 and TRBJ1-1; the match to TRBD1 covers 7 bases. CDR3 length: 15 amino acids. Germline loops: CDR1 SGHTS, CDR2 YDEGEE. The J segment lost 1 base and the V segment lost 4 bases, leaving 7 bases of the junction unmatched. CDR3 loop: CASSLHRGKNTEAFF. CDR3 nucleotide sequence: TGTGCCAGCAGCCTCCACAGGGGAAAGAACACTGAAGCTTTCTTT. The whole variable domain, filled in from reference TRBV5-8 and TRBJ1-1, reads EAGVTQSPTHLIKTRGQQATLRCSPISGHTSVYWYQQALGLGLQFLLWYDEGEERNRGNFPPRFSGRQFPNYSSELNVNALELEDSALYLCASSLHRGKNTEAFFGQGTRLTVV.

In its sample, this clone was seen once. The J gene is TRBJ2-3, the V gene TRBV18; 7 bases agree with TRBD1. The J segment lost 6 bases and the V segment lost 2 bases, leaving 8 bases of the junction unmatched. Germline CDR1 and CDR2: KGHSH and LQKENI. The CDR3 covers 15 residues. The CDR3 protein is CASSPITGDADTQYF. CDR3 DNA sequence: TGTGCCAGCTCACCAATAACAGGGGATGCGGATACGCAGTATTTT.

V and J are TRBV18 and TRBJ2-3, with 10 positions matching TRBD2. The germline gives CDR1 KGHSH, CDR2 LQKENI. Unmatched junction bases numbered 8, after V lost 0 bases and J lost 8 bases. This CDR3 contains 16 residues. CDR3 in amino acids: CASSPPGLAGDVTQYF. As DNA, the CDR3 is TGTGCCAGCTCACCACCGGGGCTAGCGGGAGACGTTACGCAGTATTTT.

This sequence joins TRBV7-2 and TRBJ2-1, with 8 bases fitting TRBD1. With 6 bases clipped from V and 14 bases from J, the junction kept 9 bases outside the gene matches. Germline CDR1 and CDR2: SGHTA and FQGNSA. This CDR3 is built from 12 residues. Here the CDR3 DNA reads TGTGCCAGCAGTTTCCGGACAGGGAAAAAGTTCTTC. This translates into CASSFRTGKKFF.

The chain combines TRBV19 with TRBJ2-7; TRBD2 aligns across 12 bases. Germline CDR1 and CDR2: LNHDA and SQIVND (reference sequence). This CDR3 is built from 18 residues. V shed 6 bases and J 2 bases; nucleotides not matched to a gene: 14. DNA of the CDR3: TGTGCCAGTAGCCGCACCCATTGGACTAGCGGGACAACCTACGAGCAGTACTTC. Its protein product is CASSRTHWTSGTTYEQYF.

The genes are TRBV2 and TRBJ1-5; 10 bases line up with TRBD1. With V trimmed by 8 bases and J by 0 bases, 13 bases remained unmatched. The CDR3 has 18 amino acids. Germline V gives CDR1 SNHLY, CDR2 FYNNEI. CDR3 nucleotide sequence: TGTGCCAGCGAGGGGGACAGGGGAGGATCTTATAGCAATCAGCCCCAGCATTTT. Amino acids: CASEGDRGGSYSNQPQHF.

This chain connects TRBV7-6 to TRBJ2-1; 11 bases map to TRBD2. The CDR3 sequence is 17 residues long. Germline lookup yields CDR1 SGHVS and CDR2 FNYEAQ. With V trimmed by 4 bases and J by 5 bases, 10 bases remained unmatched. CDR3 bases: TGTGCCAGCAGCTCTTGGACTAGCGGGTTCGTCAACAATGAGCAGTTCTTC. Amino acids: CASSSWTSGFVNNEQFF.

The chain carries TRBV19 and TRBJ1-1; D uncertain. V was trimmed by 1 base and J by 7 bases, leaving 10 bases between them. The CDR3 consists of 13 residues. CDR1 is LNHDA, CDR2 SQIVND, per germline (reference sequence). In DNA form, the CDR3 reads TGTGCCAGTAGTATAGGCGGGAGGGATGAAGCTTTCTTT. Translating gives CASSIGGRDEAFF.

V gene TRBV14 combines with J gene TRBJ2-2; no clear D gene. The V gene's germline CDR1 is SGHDN and CDR2 FVKESK. V was shortened by 0 bases and J by 5 bases, with 10 bases between the two germline ends. This CDR3 has 15 residues. DNA of the CDR3: TGTGCCAGCAGCCAAGATGTGAGGAGTACCGGGGAGCTGTTTTTT. Its protein product is CASSQDVRSTGELFF.

This clone was seen a few times. The chain employs TRBV12-2 and TRBJ1-4; the D call in the table, TRBD1, was not verified against the DNA. TRBV12-2 is a listed pseudogene. CDR3 length equals 15 residues. The CDR3 loop is CASRRIRGRGEKLFF. The CDR3 DNA is TGTGCAAGTCGCCGAATCAGGGGGCGAGGTGAAAAACTGTTTTTT.

The chain links TRBV28 to TRBJ1-5; TRBD1 agrees at 10 bases. The germline gives CDR1 MDHEN, CDR2 SYDVKM. This CDR3 has 20 residues. Trimming removed 3 bases from V and 0 bases from J; junction bases left unmatched: 14. The CDR3 spells CASSFSQGTGANYSNQPQHF. CDR3 bases: TGTGCCAGCAGTTTCTCCCAGGGGACAGGGGCCAACTATAGCAATCAGCCCCAGCATTTT. Full variable domain (missing parts from reference TRBV28 and TRBJ1-5): DVKVTQSSRYLVKRTGEKVFLECVQDMDHENMFWYRQDPGLGLRLIYFSYDVKMKEKGDIPEGYSVSREKKERFSLILESASTNQTSMYLCASSFSQGTGANYSNQPQHFGDGTRLSIL.

The V and J genes are TRBV29-1 and TRBJ2-1; 7 bases are shared with TRBD1. Germline V gene sequence: CDR1 SQVTM, CDR2 ANQGSEA. V was clipped by 7 bases and J by 0 bases; unmatched bases: 6. The CDR3 has 14 amino acids. CDR3 region: CSAVSGGSYNEQFF. DNA of the CDR3: TGCAGCGCCGTATCAGGGGGCTCCTACAATGAGCAGTTCTTC.

The rearrangement links TRBV6-5 to TRBJ2-1; TRBD2 aligns across 8 bases. V was pared by 7 bases and J by 2 bases, with 7 bases of the junction left unmatched. This CDR3 comprises 15 residues. Per germline, CDR1 MNHEY and CDR2 SVGAGI. The CDR3: CASNKAGVPYNEQFF. In DNA form, the CDR3 reads TGTGCCAGCAACAAAGCGGGAGTCCCCTACAATGAGCAGTTCTTC.

This chain uses TRBV7-2 with TRBJ1-1, with 7 positions matching TRBD1. V dropped 5 bases and J dropped 1; count of bases not matched to a gene: 7. The CDR3 covers 15 residues. The germline CDR1 and CDR2 sequences are SGHTA and FQGNSA. CDR3: CASSLRQGPNTEAFF. The CDR3 bases are TGTGCCAGCAGCCTCAGACAGGGACCGAACACTGAAGCTTTCTTT.

This sequence joins TRBV4-1 and TRBJ1-1; TRBD1 agrees at 8 bases. J was trimmed by 4 bases and V by 4 bases; bases with no gene match: 5. The CDR3 is 14 residues long. Germline CDR1 MGHRA, CDR2 YSYEKL. In DNA, the CDR3 is TGCGCCAGCAGCCTTCCCGGGACAGGCACTGAAGCTTTCTTT. This translates into CASSLPGTGTEAFF.

This clone has a handful of counts. This chain connects TRBV3-1 (or the pseudogene TRBV3-2) to TRBJ2-3; D is unclear. Trimming removed 1 base from V and 1 base from J, with 15 bases in between. This CDR3 is built from 17 residues. Germline V gives CDR1 LGHDT, CDR2 YNNKEL (reference sequence). The CDR3 reads CASSQALQPLGTDTQYF. For the CDR3, the DNA is TGTGCCAGCAGCCAAGCGTTACAGCCCCTTGGCACAGATACGCAGTATTTT.

The chain employs TRBV7-2 and TRBJ2-7, with 9 bases that match TRBD1. V lost 7 bases and J lost 6; bases outside the gene matches: 10. This CDR3 has 14 amino acids. The germline gives CDR1 SGHTA, CDR2 FQGNSA. CDR3: CASTSGGQGSEQYF. DNA of the CDR3: TGTGCCAGCACCTCAGGGGGACAGGGATCCGAGCAGTACTTC.

This chain uses TRBV7-8 with TRBJ2-1; 11 bases map to TRBD2. Per the germline V gene, CDR1 is SGHVS and CDR2 is FQNEAQ. The CDR3 is made up of 15 amino acids. The trim removed 6 bases at V and 3 bases at J, leaving 4 bases unmatched. The DNA of the CDR3 is TGTGCCAGCAGACAGGGACTAGCGGTCTACAATGAGCAGTTCTTC. Protein sequence: CASRQGLAVYNEQFF.

The rearrangement links TRBV19 to TRBJ1-1; unclear D gene. The V and J ends lost 1 base and 4 bases respectively, with 10 bases between them. The CDR3 totals 14 residues. CDR1 and CDR2 from the germline V gene are LNHDA and SQIVND (reference sequence). Here the CDR3 DNA reads TGTGCCAGTAGTATAGGGCTGCCCCCCACTGAAGCTTTCTTT. Translation: CASSIGLPPTEAFF.

This chain connects TRBV7-7 to TRBJ2-2; perhaps TRBD2 as D (5 bases). Germline V gene data show CDR1 as SSHAT and CDR2 as FNYEAQ (reference sequence). The CDR3 has 15 amino acids. Here the CDR3 reads CASPGPTTDTGELFF. The CDR3 bases are TGTGCTAGCCCGGGCCCGACTACGGACACCGGGGAGCTGTTTTTT.

This clone has just one count. J is TRBJ2-2 and V is TRBV2; TRBD1 is a possible D gene (5 bases). Germline V gives CDR1 SNHLY, CDR2 FYNNEI. The CDR3 has 13 amino acids. The V gene lost 7 bases and the J gene lost 0 bases, with 6 bases spanning the gap. The CDR3 spells CASKGSNTGELFF. CDR3 bases: TGTGCCAGCAAGGGGTCGAACACCGGGGAGCTGTTTTTT.